This T cell receptor beta chain was sequenced in a study of T-cell reconstitution after alpha-beta-depleted transplantation in children. General study points: As was reported, about two months after transplant, alpha-beta T cells came from several hundred expanded graft clones. T cells produced anew were the main source of T-cell counts and diversity one year after transplant.

Unique molecular identifiers were incorporated when the TCRbeta library was constructed. TCRdb itself ran the PCR reads through MiXCR, one entry per CDR3 protein. Of almost 600,000 distinct CDR3 sequences in the sample, roughly 30% were seen once. Per the germline V gene, CDR1 is SGHNT and CDR2 is YYREEE (reference sequence). The CDR3 has 16 amino acids. Trimming removed 5 bases at V and 1 base at J, with 15 bases between. This clonotype was seen more than once but under ten times. As yet, its antigen is unknown. Sample: PBMCs, taken before TCRalphabeta/CD19-depleted stem cell transplant. The clonotype comes from a boy younger than two with Wiskott-Aldrich syndrome, due to receive a stem cell transplant. The rearrangement joins TRBV5-4 to TRBJ2-2, with D possibly being TRBD2 (6 bases). CDR3: CASSSPGLQNTGELFF. The CDR3 nucleotides read TGTGCCAGCAGTTCACCGGGACTGCAGAACACCGGGGAGCTGTTTTTT.